This paragraph covers one TCR beta chain sequence. This entry comes from a study of blood T cell repertoires in COVID-19. Turning to the study itself: Whether acute or convalescent, the COVID-19 samples came from the United States, Italy and Spain. T cells, B-cell-depleted T cells, or PBMCs supplied cDNA or gDNA.

Authors' data handling: Amplifying reference gene primers gave estimates of nucleated cell counts. Only in-frame clones appear in the TCRdb table, and some are missing; sequencing was by immunoSEQ multiplex PCR. Clone size and the V and J calls come from that table; the DNA yielded D and trimming. In the table there are over 100,000 clones, about 81% of which are singletons. J was trimmed by 7 bases and V by 6 bases; bases with no gene match: 11. CDR1 and CDR2 from the germline V gene are SQVTM and ANQGSEA. This CDR3 region has 13 residues. The sample consisted of peripheral blood. The J gene is TRBJ1-2, the V gene TRBV29-1; TRBD1 matches 7 bases. The source of this sequence is a man between 65 and 79 years old with acute or convalescent COVID-19. The CDR3 spells CSVTEQGSGGYTF. The CDR3 DNA sequence: TGCAGCGTCACGGAACAGGGGAGTGGTGGCTACACCTTC. The variable domain in full, completed from reference TRBV29-1 and TRBJ1-2, reads SAVISQKPSRDICQRGTSLTIQCQVDSQVTMMFWYRQQPGQSLTLIATANQGSEATYESGFVIDKFPISRPNLTFSTLTVSNMSPEDSSIYLCSVTEQGSGGYTFGSGTRLTVV.